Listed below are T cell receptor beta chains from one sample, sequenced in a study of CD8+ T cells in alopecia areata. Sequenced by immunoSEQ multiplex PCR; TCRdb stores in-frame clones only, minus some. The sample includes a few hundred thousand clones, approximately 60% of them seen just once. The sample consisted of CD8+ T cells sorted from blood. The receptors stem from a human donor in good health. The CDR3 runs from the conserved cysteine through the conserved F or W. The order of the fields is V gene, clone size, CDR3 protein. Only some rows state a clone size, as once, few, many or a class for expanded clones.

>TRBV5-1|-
CASRQGNTEAFF
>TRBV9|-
CASSVGVGLGVQFF
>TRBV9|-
CASSVDGINYGYTF
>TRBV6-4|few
CASSRDRGVFAEKLFF
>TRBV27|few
CASSPPSGNTIYF
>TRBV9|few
CASSVARAGNSPLHF
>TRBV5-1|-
CASSLRPENTEAFF
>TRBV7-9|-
CASSLAARVSGGYTF
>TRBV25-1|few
CASTSYDLGTYNEQFF
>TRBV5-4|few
CASSYRGSGNTIYF
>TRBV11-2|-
CASSQTKIGGARSYEQYF
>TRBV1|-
CTSSQERRGRETQYF
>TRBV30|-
CAWSRQGYEQYF
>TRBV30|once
CAWSGQGDTEAFF
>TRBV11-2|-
CASSLSGQGRWEQYF
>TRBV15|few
CATSKWTGDNEQFF
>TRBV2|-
CASRGQGADTGELFF
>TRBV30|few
CAWSKADISNQPQHF
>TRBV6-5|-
CASSYGLGGNEQFF
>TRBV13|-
CASSPRVDSNQPQHF
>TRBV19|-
CASSVVGQLNYGYTF
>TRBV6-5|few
CASSLRDTDTQYF
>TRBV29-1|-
CSVEPLDREGTDTQYF
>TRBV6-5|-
CASSYLVGSGANVLTF
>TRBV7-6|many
CASSFGTGTYEQYF
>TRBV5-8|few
CASSLGDSVRSPLHF
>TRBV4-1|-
CASSQEGADTQYF
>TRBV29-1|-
CSVASSGGNEQFF
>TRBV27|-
CARKTMHLLAGGYTF
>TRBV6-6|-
CASSYSWGRGNTEAFF
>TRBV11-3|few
CASSRGAAQYF
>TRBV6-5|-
CASSPPQGYGYTF
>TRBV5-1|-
CASSFRTYIGSPLHF